These T cell receptor beta chains were read from a single sample in a study of blood T cell repertoires in COVID-19. Assay: immunoSEQ multiplex PCR; the TCRdb copy retains only in-frame clones and omits some. This repertoire shows hundreds of thousands of clones, around 90% found once; its top ten account for around 8%. Sequencing was performed on peripheral blood. Every receptor here comes from a woman in her 50s with COVID-19, enrolled during active disease. The CDR3 runs from the conserved cysteine through the conserved F or W. A D gene is named only where the DNA matches it firmly. Some rows have no size entry. The others give once, few or many, or a class for an expanded clone.

D	V	size	J	CDR3	DNA
-	TRBV11-2	-	TRBJ2-7	CASSLGTDSEQYF	TGTGCCAGCAGCTTAGGTACCGACTCCGAGCAGTACTTC
-	TRBV9	-	TRBJ1-3	CASSVYGSGLRNTIYF	TGTGCCAGCAGCGTTTATGGCTCCGGGTTGCGAAACACCATATATTTT
-	TRBV19	-	TRBJ1-1	CASSFPGASEAFF	TGTGCCAGTAGTTTTCCTGGGGCTTCTGAAGCTTTCTTT
-	TRBV5-1	-	TRBJ1-2	CASSLEGQYGYTF	TGCGCCAGCAGCTTGGAGGGGCAGTATGGCTACACCTTC
-	TRBV6-5	few	TRBJ1-1	CASSYSGGDTEAFF	TGTGCCAGCAGTTACTCGGGGGGAGACACTGAAGCTTTCTTT
-	TRBV5-1	once	TRBJ2-1	CASSTYLADEQFF	TGCGCCAGCAGCACGTACCTGGCAGATGAGCAGTTCTTC
-	TRBV27	-	TRBJ2-7	CASSPTRGSEQYF	TGTGCCAGCAGTCCAACCCGGGGGTCCGAGCAGTACTTC
-	TRBV20-1	-	TRBJ1-2	CSVPGDGYTF	TGCAGTGTCCCAGGGGATGGCTACACCTTC
-	TRBV19	-	TRBJ1-5	CASSKPGLSGRYQPQHF	TGTGCCAGTAGTAAGCCGGGACTCTCCGGGCGCTATCAGCCCCAGCATTTT
-	TRBV7-9	-	TRBJ2-2	CASSLYRVGELFF	TGTGCCAGCAGCTTATATCGGGTCGGGGAGCTGTTTTTT
-	TRBV24-1	-	TRBJ2-2	CATTYPGTGELFF	TGTGCCACCACTTACCCGGGCACCGGGGAGCTGTTTTTT
-	TRBV6-2/TRBV6-3	-	TRBJ2-3	CASIPYGGLSTDTQYF	TGTGCCAGCATCCCGTACGGGGGGCTTAGCACAGATACGCAGTATTTT
-	TRBV7-2	-	TRBJ2-1	CASRGGTYNEQFF	TGTGCCAGCAGGGGGGGTACCTACAATGAGCAGTTCTTC
-	TRBV3-1/TRBV3-2	-	TRBJ1-3	CASSQNPNSGNTIYF	TGTGCCAGCAGCCAAAACCCTAACTCTGGAAACACCATATATTTT
-	TRBV4-1	-	TRBJ2-6	CASSQDLRYGANVLTF	TGCGCCAGCAGCCAAGATCTCCGCTATGGGGCCAACGTCCTGACTTTC
-	TRBV21-1	once	TRBJ1-6	CASSPLFGQVYNSPLHF	TGTGCCAGCAGCCCCTTGTTCGGACAGGTCTATAATTCACCCCTCCACTTT
-	TRBV19	-	TRBJ2-1	CASSSWTSHNEQFF	TGTGCCAGTAGTTCCTGGACAAGCCACAATGAGCAGTTCTTC
TRBD1	TRBV3-1/TRBV3-2	-	TRBJ1-1	CASSLGTGVYTEAFF	TGTGCCAGCAGCCTAGGGACAGGGGTGTACACTGAAGCTTTCTTT
TRBD1	TRBV5-6	-	TRBJ1-2	CASSEKTGEYGYTF	TGTGCCAGCAGCGAGAAGACAGGGGAATATGGCTACACCTTC
TRBD1	TRBV6-9	-	TRBJ2-2	CASSYPGQGFGELFF	TGTGCCAGCAGTTACCCGGGACAGGGTTTCGGGGAGCTGTTTTTT
-	TRBV29-1	-	TRBJ1-1	CSVDSLQGPAFF	TGCAGCGTTGACTCGCTCCAGGGCCCAGCTTTCTTT
-	TRBV2	-	TRBJ1-4	CASSLQGIREKLFF	TGTGCCAGCAGTCTTCAGGGGATACGAGAAAAACTGTTTTTT
-	TRBV4-1	once	TRBJ1-6	CASSQAPSAGLSSYNSPLHF	TGCGCCAGCAGCCAAGCCCCGTCGGCAGGCCTCAGCTCCTATAATTCACCCCTCCACTTT
-	TRBV30	once	TRBJ1-2	CAWSGFEGDGLSYGYTF	TGTGCCTGGAGTGGTTTCGAGGGGGACGGGCTGTCCTATGGCTACACCTTC
-	TRBV2	-	TRBJ1-5	CASSTQGNQPQHF	TGTGCCAGCTCTACACAGGGAAATCAGCCCCAGCATTTT
TRBD2	TRBV5-4	-	TRBJ2-2	CASTRRAGGNTGELFF	TGTGCCAGCACCCGTCGCGCGGGGGGGAACACCGGGGAGCTGTTTTTT
-	TRBV19	-	TRBJ2-3	CASSLGPRQGATDTQYF	TGTGCCAGTAGTCTAGGCCCGCGGCAAGGCGCCACAGATACGCAGTATTTT
-	TRBV5-1	-	TRBJ2-7	CASSLIQGSSYEQYF	TGCGCCAGCAGCCTCATACAGGGAAGCTCCTACGAGCAGTACTTC
TRBD2	TRBV5-4	-	TRBJ2-1	CASSFSGGNDEQFF	TGTGCCAGCAGCTTCAGCGGGGGGAACGATGAGCAGTTCTTC
TRBD1	TRBV15	-	TRBJ2-1	CATSPKRTGIEQFF	TGTGCCACCAGCCCCAAACGGACAGGGATCGAGCAGTTCTTC
-	TRBV2	once	TRBJ1-5	CASSEYRVGNQPQHF	TGTGCCAGCAGTGAGTACAGGGTGGGAAATCAGCCCCAGCATTTT
-	TRBV19	-	TRBJ1-2	CASSIGGPRGYTF	TGTGCCAGTAGTATAGGGGGCCCGAGAGGCTACACCTTC
-	TRBV19	-	TRBJ1-1	CASNLLVEGTEAFF	TGTGCCAGTAATCTTCTAGTTGAGGGCACTGAAGCTTTCTTT
-	TRBV15	-	TRBJ2-2	CATTIGGAQTGELFF	TGTGCCACCACTATCGGCGGGGCGCAAACCGGGGAGCTGTTTTTT
TRBD2	TRBV7-8	-	TRBJ2-3	CASSLATSGLGVTQYF	TGTGCCAGCAGCTTAGCAACTAGCGGGTTGGGAGTGACGCAGTATTTT
TRBD1	TRBV7-9	once	TRBJ2-1	CASSLATGTDSYNEQFF	TGTGCCAGCAGCTTAGCAACCGGGACAGACAGCTACAATGAGCAGTTCTTC
-	TRBV6-5	-	TRBJ1-5	CASSWTFEGQPQHF	TGTGCCAGCAGCTGGACGTTCGAGGGTCAGCCCCAGCATTTT
TRBD1	TRBV5-6	-	TRBJ1-1	CASSRDREMNTEAFF	TGTGCCAGCAGCCGAGACAGGGAGATGAACACTGAAGCTTTCTTT
TRBD1	TRBV7-9	-	TRBJ1-2	CASSLATGVLNYGYTF	TGTGCCAGCAGCTTAGCGACAGGGGTCCTTAACTATGGCTACACCTTC
TRBD1	TRBV10-3	once	TRBJ2-3	CAISGTGTDSTDTQYF	TGTGCCATCAGTGGGACCGGGACAGATAGCACAGATACGCAGTATTTT
-	TRBV6-5	-	TRBJ2-1	CASSPLGGGSEQFF	TGTGCCAGCAGCCCACTTGGGGGGGGCAGTGAGCAGTTCTTC
-	TRBV6-7	-	TRBJ1-5	CASSYQQGKASNQPQHF	TGTGCCAGCAGTTATCAACAGGGTAAGGCTAGCAATCAGCCCCAGCATTTT
-	TRBV21-1	-	TRBJ1-3	CASSKDRQITALGNTIYF	TGTGCCAGCAGCAAGGACAGGCAAATTACGGCTTTAGGAAACACCATATATTTT
TRBD2	TRBV11-2	-	TRBJ2-5	CASSLELAGGGYQETQYF	TGTGCCAGCAGCTTAGAACTAGCGGGGGGCGGGTACCAAGAGACCCAGTACTTC
-	TRBV2	few	TRBJ2-6	CASSGMRLGANVLTF	TGTGCCAGCAGTGGAATGAGGCTAGGGGCCAACGTCCTGACTTTC
TRBD1	TRBV20-1	-	TRBJ1-5	CSAGDRGGDQPQHF	TGCAGTGCTGGTGATCGAGGGGGCGATCAGCCCCAGCATTTT
-	TRBV4-1	-	TRBJ1-5	CASSQTTSGGNQPQHF	TGCGCCAGCAGCCAAACAACGTCAGGGGGCAATCAGCCCCAGCATTTT
-	TRBV10-3	once	TRBJ2-2	CAISESRDIGAGELFF	TGTGCCATCAGTGAGTCGAGGGATATCGGTGCCGGGGAGCTGTTTTTT
-	TRBV18	-	TRBJ1-1	CASSLRGASNTEAFF	TGTGCCAGCTCTCTCCGGGGGGCATCAAACACTGAAGCTTTCTTT
TRBD1	TRBV5-6	-	TRBJ2-7	CASSLGTGGVLSYEQYF	TGTGCCAGCAGCCTTGGGACAGGGGGCGTATTATCCTACGAGCAGTACTTC
-	TRBV11-1	-	TRBJ1-1	CASSMGLSTEAFF	TGTGCCAGCAGCATGGGACTCAGCACTGAAGCTTTCTTT
-	TRBV5-6	-	TRBJ1-2	CASSQVLANYGYTF	TGTGCCAGCAGCCAAGTATTAGCTAACTATGGCTACACCTTC
TRBD1	TRBV5-1	-	TRBJ1-1	CASSTYRGRGNTEAFF	TGCGCCAGCAGCACCTACAGGGGGCGCGGGAACACTGAAGCTTTCTTT
TRBD1	TRBV19	-	TRBJ1-5	CASNPASTGHQPQHF	TGTGCCAGTAACCCTGCCTCGACAGGGCATCAGCCCCAGCATTTT
TRBD2	TRBV5-1	-	TRBJ2-5	CASSLGTSGGSGRTQYF	TGCGCCAGCAGCTTGGGGACTAGCGGGGGTTCCGGGAGGACCCAGTACTTC
-	TRBV5-4	-	TRBJ1-4	CASSLRTENEKLFF	TGTGCCAGCAGCCTTCGGACAGAGAATGAAAAACTGTTTTTT
TRBD1	TRBV3-1/TRBV3-2	-	TRBJ1-1	CASSQETGGVTNTEAFF	TGTGCCAGCAGCCAAGAAACAGGGGGCGTCACGAACACTGAAGCTTTCTTT
-	TRBV27	-	TRBJ2-1	CASSFRTVVVF	TGTGCCAGCAGTTTCCGTACGGTAGTCGTCTTC